Listed here are 29 T cell receptor beta chains from one sample, sequenced in a study of blood T cells in healthy people across ages. Using a J-beta primer mix together with a sample-barcoded 5' primer, a second PCR was run for about 6 to 12 cycles. TCRdb independently ran MiXCR on the 5' RACE reads; one entry per CDR3 protein. The data contain over 600,000 distinct CDR3 sequences, approximately 53% of them seen just once; the ten biggest clones take up roughly 25%. The specimen was blood. These receptors all come from a man aged 35-49 years in good health.

The rearrangement joins TRBV4-1 to TRBJ2-1; TRBD1 or TRBD2 may be the D gene (5 bases each). Germline V lookup: CDR1 MGHRA, CDR2 YSYEKL. Trimming removed 1 base at V and 8 bases at J, with 12 bases between. The CDR3 contains 14 residues. CDR3 region: CASSQGDGGDEQFF. CDR3 DNA: TGCGCCAGCAGCCAAGGGGACGGAGGCGATGAGCAGTTCTTC.

The chain links TRBV28 to TRBJ2-4, with D unclear. The germline V gene encodes CDR1 MDHEN and CDR2 SYDVKM. Trimming took 5 bases from V and 6 from J, leaving 11 bases between them. CDR3 size: 13 residues. The CDR3 DNA reads TGTGCCAGCAGTCTGGAAGCCTTAAACATTCAGTACTTC. This encodes CASSLEALNIQYF. Full variable domain (rest looked up from reference TRBV28 and TRBJ2-4): DVKVTQSSRYLVKRTGEKVFLECVQDMDHENMFWYRQDPGLGLRLIYFSYDVKMKEKGDIPEGYSVSREKKERFSLILESASTNQTSMYLCASSLEALNIQYFGAGTRLSVL.

The J gene is TRBJ2-7, the V gene TRBV3-1; D perhaps matches TRBD2 (5 bases). The germline V gene encodes CDR1 LGHDT and CDR2 YNNKEL (reference sequence). This CDR3 comprises 17 residues. Trimming stripped 5 bases from V and 2 bases from J, with 22 bases between. CDR3 amino acids: CASSNPLSPYGAYEQYF. In DNA, the CDR3 is TGTGCCAGCAGCAACCCCCTAAGTCCGTACGGGGCCTACGAGCAGTACTTC.

The DNA of the CDR3 is TGTGCCAGCAGCACGGGGACGACAGATACGCAGTATTTT. This sequence encodes CASSTGTTDTQYF. The rearrangement uses TRBV12-3 or TRBV12-4 and TRBJ2-3; D is tentatively TRBD1 or TRBD2 (5 bases each). V was pared by 6 bases and J by 3 bases, with 10 bases between. The CDR3 is 13 residues long.

This chain connects TRBV20-1 to TRBJ2-7; D unclear. This CDR3 region has 13 residues. V was trimmed by 0 bases and J by 4 bases, leaving 10 bases between them. Looked up from germline, CDR1 is DFQATT and CDR2 is SNEGSKA (reference sequence). The CDR3 DNA reads TGCAGTGCTAGAGATGAGGCAAGGTACGAGCAGTACTTC. Residues: CSARDEARYEQYF.

CDR3 bases: TGTGCCAGCAGTTACTCACAGGGGAGGAAGACCCAGTACTTC. It codes for CASSYSQGRKTQYF. This sequence joins TRBV6-5 and TRBJ2-7; D possibly corresponds to TRBD1 (7 bases). The DNA end is more similar to TRBJ2-5, so the J call may be wrong. The CDR3 extends over 14 amino acids. CDR1 and CDR2 (germline): MNHEY, SVGAGI.

This rearrangement joins TRBV10-3 to TRBJ2-3; D may be TRBD1 or TRBD2 (5 bases each). The CDR3 covers 15 residues. Per germline, CDR1 ENHRY and CDR2 SYGVKD. V gave up 2 bases and J gave up 4 bases, with 13 bases separating them. In DNA form, the CDR3 reads TGTGCCATCAGTGAGCCGCAGGGAGTCGCAGATACGCAGTATTTT. As protein: CAISEPQGVADTQYF.

The sample holds many counts of this clonotype. The CDR3 protein is CSARDRGETQYF. The CDR3 DNA is TGCAGTGCTAGAGATCGCGGAGAGACCCAGTACTTC. This chain joins TRBV20-1 and TRBJ2-5; the D is unclear. Germline V CDR1 and CDR2: DFQATT, SNEGSKA (reference sequence). The ends were cut back, 0 bases at V and 4 bases at J, with 6 bases in the middle. There are 12 residues in the CDR3.

The rearrangement links TRBV28 to TRBJ2-6, with D unclear. The CDR3 is 14 residues long. Germline values: CDR1 MDHEN, CDR2 SYDVKM. The V gene lost 8 bases and the J gene lost 0 bases, with 8 bases spanning the gap. The CDR3 here is CASDESSGANVLTF. The CDR3 DNA is TGTGCCAGCGACGAAAGCTCTGGGGCCAACGTCCTGACTTTC. Using reference TRBV28 and TRBJ2-6 for the parts outside the CDR3, the full variable domain is DVKVTQSSRYLVKRTGEKVFLECVQDMDHENMFWYRQDPGLGLRLIYFSYDVKMKEKGDIPEGYSVSREKKERFSLILESASTNQTSMYLCASDESSGANVLTFGAGSRLTVL.

This chain joins TRBV5-1 and TRBJ2-7, with 7 bases matching TRBD1. The germline gives CDR1 SGHRS, CDR2 YFSETQ. The CDR3 loop spans 14 amino acids. V was clipped by 3 bases and J by 3 bases; unmatched bases: 6. The DNA of the CDR3 is TGCGCCAGCAGCTCCGTAGACAGGGTCTACGAGCAGTACTTC. It is translated as CASSSVDRVYEQYF.

The rearrangement links TRBV11-2 to TRBJ2-6; unclear D gene. The CDR3 is 15 residues long. The V gene's germline CDR1 is SGHAT and CDR2 FQNNGV. Trimming took 6 bases from V and 0 from J, leaving 9 bases between them. The CDR3 loop is CASREVPSGANVLTF. CDR3 nucleotides: TGTGCCAGCAGGGAAGTCCCCTCTGGGGCCAACGTCCTGACTTTC.

The chain joins TRBV11-3 to TRBJ1-1; TRBD1 matches at 8 bases. From germline, CDR1 is SGHNT and CDR2 YENEEA. V trimming: 2 bases; J trimming: 3 bases; junction bases outside the gene matches: 11. The CDR3 spans 17 residues. Here the CDR3 reads CASSLFGTGMIYTEAFF. The CDR3 region has the DNA TGTGCCAGCAGCTTATTCGGGACAGGAATGATATACACTGAAGCTTTCTTT.

The chain combines TRBV4-1 with TRBJ2-7; TRBD1 or TRBD2 may be the D gene (5 bases each). The V end lost 0 bases, the J end lost 2 bases, and 11 bases lay between the germline ends. In germline, CDR1 is MGHRA, CDR2 YSYEKL. CDR3 length: 15 residues. This CDR3 reads CASSQDAGRAYEQYF. The CDR3 DNA is TGCGCCAGCAGCCAAGATGCAGGGAGAGCCTACGAGCAGTACTTC.

This clonotype occurred once. CDR3 region: CASSEFGSTYEQYF. The CDR3 DNA follows: TGTGCCAGCAGTGAATTTGGCTCCACCTACGAGCAGTACTTC. The chain combines TRBV25-1 with TRBJ2-5; D ambiguous. The last part of the DNA fits TRBJ2-7 better; the J call may be wrong. Germline CDR1 is MGHDK and CDR2 is SYGVNS. The CDR3 length is 14 residues.

The gene calls are TRBV6-2 or TRBV6-3 and TRBJ2-1; no clear D. With 8 bases removed from V and 8 bases from J, the gap between germline ends came to 16 bases. The CDR3 consists of 13 residues. The germline CDR1 and CDR2 sequences are MNHEY and SVGEGT. CDR3 in amino acids: CASGKPNRDEQFF. The CDR3 DNA is TGTGCCAGCGGAAAACCCAATCGCGATGAGCAGTTCTTC.

The chain links TRBV7-2 to TRBJ2-5, with 12 bases aligning to TRBD2. TRBJ2-7 explains the end of the DNA better; the J call may be wrong. Germline values: CDR1 SGHTA, CDR2 FQGNSA. This CDR3 contains 16 residues. CDR3 bases: TGTGCCAGCAGCTCCCCAACTAGCGGGAGGACCTACGAGCAGTACTTC. Translated, it gives CASSSPTSGRTYEQYF.

The chain joins TRBV27 to TRBJ2-3; unclear D gene. V was shortened by 3 bases and J by 3 bases, with 7 bases between the two germline ends. Germline assignment: CDR1 MNHEY and CDR2 SMNVEV (reference sequence). CDR3 size: 13 residues. The CDR3 nucleotides read TGTGCCAGCAGTTTCATAAAAACAGATACGCAGTATTTT. Translating gives CASSFIKTDTQYF.

The chain couples TRBV7-2 to TRBJ1-2; D is unclear. Germline CDR1 and CDR2: SGHTA and FQGNSA. Trimming took 5 bases from V and 7 from J, leaving 14 bases between them. The CDR3 is 13 amino acids. This chain's CDR3 is CASSPKALAGYTF. As DNA, the CDR3 is TGTGCCAGCAGCCCGAAGGCGTTAGCTGGCTACACCTTC.

The chain has TRBV12-3 or TRBV12-4 and TRBJ1-2; D uncertain. This CDR3 has 12 residues. V lost 5 bases and J 6 bases, leaving 10 bases between the germline ends. The CDR3 nucleotides read TGTGCCAGCAGTGTGGACGGGCATGGCTACACCTTC. Amino acid sequence: CASSVDGHGYTF.

The chain has TRBV20-1 and TRBJ1-5; tentatively, D is TRBD1 (6 bases). Between the trimmed V and J ends, which lost 3 bases and 4 bases, there was a span of 13 bases. The CDR3 is 14 amino acids. In germline, CDR1 is DFQATT, CDR2 SNEGSKA (reference sequence). In nucleotides, the CDR3 is TGCAGTGCTAGTGGACAGTTTCCTAATCAGCCCCAGCATTTT. This translates into CSASGQFPNQPQHF.

The chain uses TRBV28 and TRBJ2-7, with 9 bases lining up with TRBD2. The junction had 5 bases not matched to a gene; V was cut back by 3 bases and J by 2 bases. The CDR3 extends over 15 amino acids. Germline V gives CDR1 MDHEN, CDR2 SYDVKM. DNA of the CDR3: TGTGCCAGCAGTTTCGCGACTAGCGGCACCTACGAGCAGTACTTC. As protein: CASSFATSGTYEQYF.

The V gene is TRBV6-5, the J gene TRBJ1-6; no clear D. The CDR3 is 15 residues long. The ends were cut back, 0 bases at V and 0 bases at J, with 3 bases in the middle. Germline V lookup: CDR1 MNHEY, CDR2 SVGAGI. CDR3 sequence: CASSYSSSYNSPLHF. CDR3 nucleotide sequence: TGTGCCAGCAGTTACTCGAGCTCCTATAATTCACCCCTCCACTTT.

The sample holds one count of this clonotype. The chain couples TRBV7-2 to TRBJ2-1; tentatively, D is TRBD1 (6 bases). The V and J ends lost 2 bases and 5 bases respectively, with 13 bases between them. In germline, CDR1 is SGHTA, CDR2 FQGNSA. The CDR3 is 15 residues long. The CDR3 nucleotides read TGTGCCAGCAGCTTATACCCGGGGACACACAATGAGCAGTTCTTC. This sequence encodes CASSLYPGTHNEQFF.

This clonotype came up a few times. The chain uses TRBV7-3 and TRBJ2-3; weak D call: TRBD2 (5 bases). V lost 4 bases and J lost 0, with 8 bases in between. Germline lookup yields CDR1 SGHTA and CDR2 FQGTGA. CDR3 length: 14 amino acids. The CDR3 DNA follows: TGTGCCAGCAGCTCGGGGATCAGCACAGATACGCAGTATTTT. Translated, it gives CASSSGISTDTQYF.

The chain combines TRBV11-2 with TRBJ1-4; 10 nucleotides align to TRBD1. This CDR3 has 15 residues. V dropped 5 bases and J dropped 8; count of bases not matched to a gene: 8. Germline V lookup: CDR1 SGHAT, CDR2 FQNNGV. This chain's CDR3 is CASSPLGQGGEKLFF. CDR3 nucleotide sequence: TGTGCCAGCAGCCCCCTAGGACAGGGGGGGGAAAAACTGTTTTTT. The full variable domain, in which reference TRBV11-2 and TRBJ1-4 provide the parts outside the CDR3, is EAGVAQSPRYKIIEKRQSVAFWCNPISGHATLYWYQQILGQGPKLLIQFQNNGVVDDSQLPKDRFSAERLKGVDSTLKIQPAKLEDSAVYLCASSPLGQGGEKLFFGSGTQLSVL.

With respect to this clonotype: A read error may explain this, as a much larger clone is one base away. The gene calls are TRBV4-1 and TRBJ2-3; D possibly corresponds to TRBD1 (6 bases). The CDR3 loop spans 16 amino acids. Germline CDR1 is MGHRA and CDR2 is YSYEKL. The CDR3 region is CVSSERRGASTDTQYF. CDR3 sequence (DNA): TGCGTCAGCAGTGAACGCAGGGGAGCTAGCACAGATACGCAGTATTTT.

This clonotype occurred a few times. The chain combines TRBV4-3 with TRBJ1-4, with 7 positions matching TRBD1. The germline gives CDR1 LGHNA, CDR2 YSLEER. Trimming removed 5 bases from V and 7 bases from J; junction bases left unmatched: 13. This CDR3 spans 16 amino acids. CDR3 sequence: CASSKGSRGRGEKLFF. In nucleotides, the CDR3 is TGCGCCAGCAGCAAGGGGTCTAGGGGGCGGGGTGAAAAACTGTTTTTT.

V usage is TRBV20-1 and J usage is TRBJ2-7; possibly TRBD1 for D (5 bases). The J call may be faulty, since TRBJ2-5 better matches the DNA end. This CDR3 is 13 amino acids long. Germline V gives CDR1 DFQATT, CDR2 SNEGSKA (reference sequence). The CDR3 region is CSAPQGEIETQYF. DNA of the CDR3: TGCAGTGCTCCCCAGGGTGAGATAGAGACCCAGTACTTC.

Points on this clonotype: A junction boundary mismatches the germline segment, possibly from a read error. The V and J genes are TRBV7-9 and TRBJ2-5, with D perhaps matching TRBD1 (6 bases). This CDR3 is 15 amino acids long. Germline V gene lookup returns CDR1 SEHNR and CDR2 FQNEAQ (reference sequence). The CDR3 nucleotides are TGTGCCGGCAGCCCAAGCTGGACAGACCAAGAGACCCAGTACTTC. Translating gives CAGSPSWTDQETQYF.